Detailed here is one T cell receptor beta chain. The antigen is not known. The V gene end was trimmed by 7 bases and the J gene end by 2 bases; junction bases not matched to a gene: 4. The CDR3 has 14 residues. CDR1 SGHDT and CDR2 YYEEEE come from the germline V gene. The source of the sample is a study of beta chain features in type 1 diabetes. Expressed TCRB transcripts were sequenced because the entire RNA isolate underwent reverse transcription. Here immunoSEQ multiplex PCR was the method, and the copy in TCRdb shows in-frame clones only, minus some. The sample lists hundreds of thousands of clones, about an eighth occurring once. Study-wide results and limits: Sequencing from cDNA could over-represent high-TCR-expressing cells. In every one of the four CD4+ subsets, TCRB CDR3s were moderately but significantly shorter in Type 1 diabetes patients. For type 1 diabetes patients, VDJ junctions showed fewer insertions and more deletions.

The sequenced sample was naive CD4+ T cells from blood. The gene calls are TRBV5-6 and TRBJ2-3, with 10 bases fitting TRBD2. This receptor was obtained from a man between 18 and 29 years old with type 1 diabetes. DNA for the CDR3: TGTGCCAGCGTAACTAGCGGGATCACAGATACGCAGTATTTT. Residues: CASVTSGITDTQYF. Using reference TRBV5-6 and TRBJ2-3 for the parts outside the CDR3, the full variable domain is DAGVTQSPTHLIKTRGQQVTLRCSPKSGHDTVSWYQQALGQGPQFIFQYYEEEERQRGNFPDRFSGHQFPNYSSELNVNALLLGDSALYLCASVTSGITDTQYFGPGTRLTVL.